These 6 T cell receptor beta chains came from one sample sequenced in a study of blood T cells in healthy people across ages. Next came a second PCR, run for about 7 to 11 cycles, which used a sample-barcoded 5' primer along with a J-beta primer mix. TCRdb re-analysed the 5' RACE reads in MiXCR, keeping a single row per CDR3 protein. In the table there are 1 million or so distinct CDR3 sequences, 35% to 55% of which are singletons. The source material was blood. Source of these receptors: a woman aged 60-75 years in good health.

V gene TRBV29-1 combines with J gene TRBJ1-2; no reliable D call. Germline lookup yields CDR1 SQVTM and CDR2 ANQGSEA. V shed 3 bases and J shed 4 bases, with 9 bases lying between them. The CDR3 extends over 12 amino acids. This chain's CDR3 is CSVESKGYGYTF. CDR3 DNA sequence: TGCAGCGTTGAGTCCAAGGGCTATGGCTACACCTTC.

The CDR3 is CASTTGQGYEQYF. The CDR3 DNA is TGTGCCAGCACCACGGGACAGGGCTACGAGCAGTACTTC. This chain connects TRBV6-1 to TRBJ2-7; 9 bases are a match to TRBD1. This CDR3 is 13 amino acids long. After removal of 7 bases from V and 3 bases from J, the junction contained 4 bases not matched to a gene. CDR1 MNHNS and CDR2 SASEGT come from the germline V gene.

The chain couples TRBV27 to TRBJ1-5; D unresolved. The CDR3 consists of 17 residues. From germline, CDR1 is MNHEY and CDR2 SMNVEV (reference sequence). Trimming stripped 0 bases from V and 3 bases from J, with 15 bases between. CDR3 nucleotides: TGTGCCAGCAGTTTATCACCCCATTGGCCTGACAATCAGCCCCAGCATTTT. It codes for CASSLSPHWPDNQPQHF.

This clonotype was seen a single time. CDR3 amino acids: CASSPMGQILIGHYEQYF. As DNA, the CDR3 is TGTGCCAGCTCACCAATGGGACAGATCCTGATCGGACACTACGAGCAGTACTTC. The chain combines TRBV18 with TRBJ2-7, with TRBD1 matching 7 bases. Trimming cost V 2 bases and J 3 bases; bases outside gene matches: 16. CDR1 is KGHSH, CDR2 LQKENI, per germline. This CDR3 has 18 residues.

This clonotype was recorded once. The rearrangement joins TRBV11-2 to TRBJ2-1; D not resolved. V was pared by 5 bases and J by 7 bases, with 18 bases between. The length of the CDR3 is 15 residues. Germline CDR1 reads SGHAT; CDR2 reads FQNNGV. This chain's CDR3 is CASSTILGPWNEQFF. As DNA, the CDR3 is TGTGCCAGCAGCACAATACTCGGACCTTGGAATGAGCAGTTCTTC.

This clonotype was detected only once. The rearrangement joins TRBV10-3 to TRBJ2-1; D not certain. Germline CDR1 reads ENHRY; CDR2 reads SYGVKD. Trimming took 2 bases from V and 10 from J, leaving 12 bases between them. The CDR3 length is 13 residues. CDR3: CAISERISYEQFF. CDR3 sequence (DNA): TGTGCCATCAGTGAGAGGATCTCCTACGAGCAGTTCTTC.